These 9 T cell receptor beta chains were sequenced from one sample in a study of blood T cell repertoires in COVID-19. Sequenced by immunoSEQ multiplex PCR; TCRdb stores in-frame clones only, minus some. Of more than 95,000 clones listed, more than 75% are singletons. Material for sequencing was peripheral blood. The receptors come from a man aged 50 to 60 with acute or convalescent COVID-19.

This clone appeared once. CDR3 sequence (DNA): TGTGCCAGCACCGGGACTAGCCGAGAGAATGAGCAGTTCTTC. This gives the protein CASTGTSRENEQFF. The genes are TRBV11-3 and TRBJ2-1, with 9 bases lining up with TRBD2. V lost 7 bases to trimming and J lost 7 bases; unmatched junction nucleotides: 8. The CDR3 is made up of 14 amino acids. The germline V gene has CDR1 SGHNT and CDR2 YENEEA.

V gene TRBV18 combines with J gene TRBJ1-1, with D hard to call. Looked up from germline, CDR1 is KGHSH and CDR2 is LQKENI. V dropped 2 bases and J dropped 1 base, with 11 bases sitting between them. This CDR3 region has 15 residues. This chain's CDR3 is CASSPGPRRNTEAFF. Written as DNA, the CDR3 is TGTGCCAGCTCACCAGGCCCTCGGAGGAACACTGAAGCTTTCTTT.

This chain connects TRBV6-5 to TRBJ2-1, with TRBD2 identical over 13 bases. CDR1 and CDR2 from the germline V gene are MNHEY and SVGAGI. This CDR3 is built from 14 residues. After removal of 11 bases from V and 5 bases from J, the junction contained 6 bases not matched to a gene. The CDR3 coding sequence is TGTGCCGCCCGACTAGCGGGAGGCCACAATGAGCAGTTCTTC. Translation: CAARLAGGHNEQFF.

In its sample, this clone was seen a few times. This chain links TRBV6-1 with TRBJ1-3; D gene ambiguous. CDR1 MNHNS and CDR2 SASEGT come from the germline V gene. The CDR3 has 16 amino acids. The V and J ends lost 2 bases and 0 bases respectively, with 11 bases between them. This CDR3 reads CASSESGSFSGNTIYF. The CDR3 nucleotides are TGTGCCAGCAGTGAAAGTGGCAGTTTCTCTGGAAACACCATATATTTT.

V usage is TRBV11-2 and J usage is TRBJ2-5; TRBD2 matches 7 bases. The CDR3 covers 15 residues. The germline CDR1 and CDR2 sequences are SGHAT and FQNNGV. With V trimmed by 4 bases and J by 0 bases, 5 bases remained unmatched. The DNA for the CDR3 is TGTGCCAGCAGCTCGCTACTAGCGTACCAAGAGACCCAGTACTTC. Amino acids: CASSSLLAYQETQYF.

This clone appeared a few times. V gene TRBV30 combines with J gene TRBJ2-1; D perhaps matches TRBD1 (5 bases). The length of the CDR3 is 12 residues. V was trimmed by 0 bases and J by 10 bases, leaving 10 bases between them. Germline V gene lookup returns CDR1 GTSNPN and CDR2 SVGIG (reference sequence). CDR3 in DNA: TGTGCCTGGAGTGTAAGGGGTGACGAGCAGTTCTTC. Translated: CAWSVRGDEQFF.

The V call is TRBV19, the J call TRBJ1-2, with 10 nucleotides matching TRBD1. The CDR3 sequence is 16 residues long. Trimming at V came to 3 bases and at J to 2 bases, leaving 6 bases not matched to a gene. In germline, CDR1 is LNHDA, CDR2 SQIVND (reference sequence). CDR3: CASSIEPGQGNYGYTF. DNA for the CDR3: TGTGCCAGTAGTATTGAACCGGGACAGGGGAACTATGGCTACACCTTC.

The V gene is TRBV5-4, the J gene TRBJ2-3; D not resolved. This CDR3 is 13 amino acids long. Trimming removed 0 bases from V and 2 bases from J, with 4 bases in between. The germline V gene encodes CDR1 SGHNT and CDR2 YYREEE (reference sequence). The CDR3 region is CASSLAVTDTQYF. The DNA for the CDR3 is TGTGCCAGCAGCTTGGCTGTCACAGATACGCAGTATTTT. The full variable domain, rest sourced from reference TRBV5-4 and TRBJ2-3, is ETGVTQSPTHLIKTRGQQVTLRCSSQSGHNTVSWYQQALGQGPQFIFQYYREEENGRGNFPPRFSGLQFPNYSSELNVNALELDDSALYLCASSLAVTDTQYFGPGTRLTVL.

The chain links TRBV6-4 to TRBJ2-1, with 9 bases fitting TRBD2. This CDR3 is 15 amino acids long. Germline V gene data show CDR1 as MRHNA and CDR2 as SNTAGT. The junction had 12 bases not matched to a gene; V was cut back by 6 bases and J by 9 bases. The CDR3, as DNA: TGTGCCAGCAGCGCCAGTAGGGTAGCGGGAGTTGAGCAGTTCTTC. It is translated as CASSASRVAGVEQFF.